These T cell receptor beta chains were read from a single sample in a study of cytomegalovirus exposure and HLA in healthy donors. Assay: immunoSEQ multiplex PCR; the TCRdb copy retains only in-frame clones and omits some. The sample carries around 120,000 clones, over 70% recorded once. The specimen sequenced was PBMCs. The receptors were sampled from a woman between 40 and 50 years old in good health and CMV-seronegative. The CDR3 runs from the conserved cysteine through the conserved F or W. The D gene is left open where the match is weak. Part of the rows lack a size; the others show once, few, many or a class for expanded clones.

J,length,V,size,D,CDR3,DNA
TRBJ2-5,12,TRBV6-1,few,NA,CASSPLQETQYF,TGTGCCAGCAGTCCCCTCCAAGAGACCCAGTACTTC
TRBJ2-5,15,TRBV5-4,NA,NA,CASSSVGDYQETQYF,TGTGCCAGCAGCTCCGTCGGCGACTACCAAGAGACCCAGTACTTC
TRBJ2-5,14,TRBV29-1,NA,NA,CSVEGGQGGETQYF,TGCAGCGTTGAAGGTGGTCAGGGAGGAGAGACCCAGTACTTC
TRBJ2-5,11,TRBV19,NA,NA,CASRGEETQYF,TGTGCCAGTAGAGGGGAAGAGACCCAGTACTTC
TRBJ2-1,16,TRBV9,few,NA,CASTKTGTQYADEQFF,TGTGCCAGCACCAAGACTGGGACACAATACGCCGATGAGCAGTTCTTC
TRBJ2-5,15,TRBV30,NA,NA,CAWSRNVRTIQTQYF,TGTGCCTGGAGTAGGAACGTACGAACTATACAGACCCAGTACTTC
TRBJ2-4,14,TRBV6-5,NA,NA,CASRGGLAKNIQYF,TGTGCCAGCAGGGGGGGATTAGCCAAAAACATTCAGTACTTC
TRBJ2-3,17,TRBV27,NA,TRBD1,CASSLVGQGASTDTQYF,TGTGCCAGCAGTTTAGTTGGTCAGGGGGCGAGCACAGATACGCAGTATTTT
TRBJ1-4,14,TRBV6-6,few,NA,CASRNGGMGEKLFF,TGTGCCAGCAGAAACGGGGGAATGGGTGAAAAACTGTTTTTT
TRBJ2-7,18,TRBV2,NA,TRBD2,CASSGGLAGRRTSYEQYF,TGTGCCAGCAGTGGGGGACTAGCGGGAAGGAGGACCTCCTACGAGCAGTACTTC
TRBJ2-3,13,TRBV28,NA,NA,CASSLPLTDTQYF,TGTGCCAGCAGTTTACCACTCACAGATACGCAGTATTTT
TRBJ2-3,14,TRBV9,few,TRBD2,CASGSAGVQDTQYF,TGTGCCAGCGGTTCTGCGGGGGTCCAAGATACGCAGTATTTT
TRBJ2-2,17,TRBV29-1,NA,TRBD1,CSVTGTGGASNTGELFF,TGCAGCGTCACCGGGACAGGGGGCGCGTCGAACACCGGGGAGCTGTTTTTT
TRBJ2-7,12,TRBV30,NA,TRBD1,CAWSDGTAEQYF,TGTGCCTGGAGTGACGGGACAGCGGAGCAGTACTTC
TRBJ1-2,13,TRBV11-2,once,NA,CASSLDLGGGYTF,TGTGCCAGCAGCTTAGATCTGGGAGGCGGCTACACCTTC
TRBJ2-7,16,TRBV4-2,NA,TRBD2,CASSQDSTGGFYEQYF,TGTGCCAGCAGCCAAGACTCGACGGGAGGCTTCTACGAGCAGTACTTC
TRBJ2-1,12,TRBV29-1,NA,NA,CSVGGQHNEQFF,TGCAGCGTTGGGGGACAACACAATGAGCAGTTCTTC
TRBJ1-1,13,TRBV29-1,NA,TRBD1,CSVSRQGKGEAFF,TGCAGCGTGTCTAGACAGGGTAAGGGTGAAGCTTTCTTT
TRBJ2-4,16,TRBV27,NA,TRBD2,CASSSTSGRSGNIQYF,TGTGCCAGCAGTTCGACTAGCGGGAGGAGTGGAAACATTCAGTACTTC
TRBJ2-3,18,TRBV7-9,NA,TRBD2,CSSSSGLAGVGFADTQYF,TGTTCCAGCAGCTCGGGACTAGCGGGAGTAGGTTTCGCAGATACGCAGTATTTT
TRBJ1-1,15,TRBV19,once,TRBD1,CASRGQGVWNTQAFF,TGTGCCAGTAGGGGACAGGGAGTTTGGAACACTCAAGCTTTCTTT
TRBJ2-5,17,TRBV5-1,NA,TRBD2,CASSSYKREDIQETQYF,TGCGCCAGCAGCTCCTATAAGCGGGAGGATATCCAAGAGACCCAGTACTTC
TRBJ2-2,16,TRBV5-4,NA,TRBD2,CASSQPGLSNTGELFF,TGTGCCAGCAGCCAACCGGGACTATCGAACACCGGGGAGCTGTTTTTT
TRBJ2-2,16,TRBV27,NA,TRBD1,CASSPAGQGAPGELFF,TGTGCCAGCAGTCCCGCCGGACAGGGGGCGCCCGGGGAGCTGTTTTTT
TRBJ1-1,15,TRBV27,few,NA,CASSFKDSSGTEAFF,TGTGCCAGCAGTTTCAAGGACAGTTCAGGGACTGAAGCTTTCTTT
TRBJ2-7,14,TRBV6-5,NA,NA,CATTPPLPLHEQYF,TGTGCCACCACTCCACCCCTCCCCCTCCACGAGCAGTACTTC
TRBJ1-1,16,TRBV5-5,NA,NA,CASSPRGSPMNTEAFF,TGTGCCAGCAGCCCTAGGGGCAGCCCGATGAACACTGAAGCTTTCTTT
TRBJ2-6,15,TRBV2,NA,NA,CASTLQDSGANVLTF,TGTGCCAGCACTTTACAGGATTCTGGGGCCAACGTCCTGACTTTC
TRBJ2-7,15,TRBV4-2,NA,NA,CASSQDLSTGGEQYF,TGTGCCAGCAGCCAAGATCTATCGACCGGGGGAGAGCAGTACTTC
TRBJ1-4,15,TRBV5-1,NA,NA,CASSPGDTLNEKLFF,TGCGCCAGCAGCCCCGGGGACACGCTTAATGAAAAACTGTTTTTT
TRBJ1-5,15,TRBV6-1,NA,TRBD1,CASSSGQLSNQPQHF,TGTGCCAGCAGTTCGGGACAGTTAAGCAATCAGCCCCAGCATTTT
TRBJ2-1,15,TRBV27,few,NA,CASSFNQGMTNEQFF,TGTGCCAGCAGTTTTAACCAGGGGATGACCAATGAGCAGTTCTTC
TRBJ2-3,15,TRBV9,NA,TRBD2,CASSVSGGFTDTQYF,TGTGCCAGCAGCGTGAGCGGGGGGTTCACAGATACGCAGTATTTT
TRBJ1-2,13,TRBV27,NA,NA,CASSLRGNYGYTF,TGTGCCAGCAGTTTAAGAGGGAACTATGGCTACACCTTC
TRBJ2-1,15,TRBV27,NA,NA,CASSLAVFGDNEQFF,TGTGCCAGCAGTTTAGCGGTTTTCGGAGACAATGAGCAGTTCTTC
TRBJ2-4,13,TRBV6-1,NA,NA,CASSSTVINIQYF,TGTGCCAGCAGCTCGACAGTGATTAACATTCAGTACTTC
TRBJ2-7,16,TRBV4-1,NA,TRBD2,CASSPSLAEMSYEQYF,TGCGCCAGCAGCCCATCCCTAGCGGAGATGTCCTACGAGCAGTACTTC
TRBJ1-5,16,TRBV7-8,NA,NA,CASSFFYRDSNQPQHF,TGTGCCAGCAGCTTCTTCTATCGAGATAGCAATCAGCCCCAGCATTTT
TRBJ2-3,17,TRBV7-6,NA,NA,CASSLGGGGGQVDTQYF,TGTGCCAGCAGCTTAGGGGGAGGAGGGGGCCAGGTAGATACGCAGTATTTT
TRBJ2-3,15,TRBV5-4,NA,TRBD1,CASSLAGTGTDTQYF,TGTGCCAGCAGCTTGGCCGGGACAGGTACGGATACGCAGTATTTT